This TCR beta chain was documented in a study of T-cell memory formation after mild COVID-19. Per the germline V gene, CDR1 is MGHDK and CDR2 is SYGVNS. The CDR3 spans 15 residues. The ends were cut back, 0 bases at V and 2 bases at J, with 11 bases in the middle. This clonotype was counted ten times or more. MiXCR, applied by TCRdb to the 5' RACE reads, yields one record per CDR3 protein. This sample carries 550,000 to 600,000 distinct CDR3 sequences, about 22% of them seen once, and the ten largest clones take under 8.5%. Sequencing input: PBMCs or a T cell subset sorted from them (not recorded which). The TCR sequence derives from an adult woman who had mild COVID-19 (a few samples of this study predate the infection). Cell type and time point are not known. The chain combines TRBV25-1 with TRBJ2-7, with D perhaps matching TRBD1 or TRBD2 (6 bases each). CDR3 loop: CASSEYGGGTYEQYF. In nucleotides, the CDR3 is TGTGCCAGCAGTGAATACGGAGGGGGTACCTACGAGCAGTACTTC.